What follows are 31 T cell receptor beta chains derived from one specimen sequenced in a study of control samples from healthy donors and cancer patients. The repertoire was sequenced with immunoSEQ multiplex PCR; TCRdb's copy has only in-frame clones and lacks some. The sample records about 160,000 clones, about 94% being singletons. What was sequenced was blood. These receptors were obtained from a young woman in good health.

The V gene is TRBV21-1, the J gene TRBJ2-4. TRBV21-1 is a recognized pseudogene. This CDR3 is 16 amino acids long. The CDR3 here is CASSKVGRGGKNIQYF. The CDR3, as DNA: TGTGCCAGCAGCAAAGTAGGCAGGGGGGGCAAAAACATTCAGTACTTC.

A note on this clone: At the DNA level, this CDR3 is encoded by other sequences in the same sample as well. The rearrangement links TRBV7-3 to TRBJ2-3; 10 nucleotides line up with TRBD2. CDR3 size: 15 residues. CDR1 and CDR2 from the germline V gene are SGHTA and FQGTGA. With V trimmed by 2 bases and J by 1 base, 0 bases remained unmatched. CDR3 protein: CASSLGTSGTDTQYF. The DNA for the CDR3 is TGTGCCAGCAGCTTAGGGACTAGCGGCACAGATACGCAGTATTTT.

V gene TRBV28 combines with J gene TRBJ1-2; 7 nucleotides align to TRBD1. V lost 6 bases and J lost 6; bases outside the gene matches: 4. The germline CDR1 and CDR2 sequences are MDHEN and SYDVKM. The CDR3 covers 12 residues. DNA of the CDR3: TGTGCCAGCAGCACGACAGGGAATGGCTACACCTTC. It yields the protein CASSTTGNGYTF.

The chain is built from TRBV20-1 and TRBJ2-7; D gene uncertain. The V end was cut by 3 bases, the J end by 5 bases, with 8 bases between. This CDR3 region has 11 residues. From germline, CDR1 is DFQATT and CDR2 SNEGSKA (reference sequence). The CDR3 DNA reads as TGCAGTGCTAGCAACGCTAACGAGCAGTACTTC. Amino acid sequence: CSASNANEQYF.

The chain employs TRBV7-9 and TRBJ1-3; unclear D gene. V was cut by 1 base and J by 2 bases, with 12 bases left in between. The CDR3 spans 16 residues. Germline V gives CDR1 SEHNR, CDR2 FQNEAQ (reference sequence). The chain's CDR3 is CASSLVGAGPGNTIYF. In DNA, the CDR3 is TGTGCCAGCAGCTTAGTCGGAGCAGGTCCTGGAAACACCATATATTTT.

CDR3 protein: CASSLTRDDYGYTF. CDR3 sequence (DNA): TGTGCCAGCTCACTTACCAGGGACGACTATGGCTACACCTTC. The chain carries TRBV18 and TRBJ1-2; D perhaps matches TRBD1 (5 bases). Germline lookup yields CDR1 KGHSH and CDR2 LQKENI. V lost 4 bases, J lost 3 bases, and 12 bases lay in between. The CDR3 has 14 amino acids.

The chain employs TRBV6-1 and TRBJ1-3, with D tentatively TRBD1 (6 bases). CDR3 size: 17 residues. The ends were cut back, 2 bases at V and 3 bases at J, with 17 bases in the middle. The germline V gene has CDR1 MNHNS and CDR2 SASEGT. Here the CDR3 DNA reads TGTGCCAGCAGTGAAACAACAGGGTATTCTTTTGGAAACACCATATATTTT. Encoded protein: CASSETTGYSFGNTIYF.

This clone was recorded once. This chain uses TRBV29-1 with TRBJ2-7; D tentatively fits TRBD1 or TRBD2 (5 bases each). The CDR3 consists of 14 residues. Germline CDR1 reads SQVTM; CDR2 reads ANQGSEA. The ends were cut back, 4 bases at V and 1 base at J, with 14 bases in the middle. The CDR3 protein is CSVATGTGSYEQYF. The DNA of the CDR3 is TGCAGCGTTGCTACCGGGACGGGATCCTACGAGCAGTACTTC.

V is TRBV27 and J is TRBJ2-2; D is ambiguous. The germline V and J ends were trimmed by 3 bases and 4 bases, with 3 bases remaining between them. This CDR3 comprises 12 residues. The germline CDR1 and CDR2 sequences are MNHEY and SMNVEV (reference sequence). The chain's CDR3 is CASSFLTGELFF. The CDR3 nucleotides are TGTGCCAGCAGTTTCCTCACCGGGGAGCTGTTTTTT.

For the CDR3, the DNA is TGTGCCAGCAGCTTGTACGGGACTACCGACACCGGGGAGCTGTTTTTT. Protein sequence: CASSLYGTTDTGELFF. The chain has TRBV5-6 and TRBJ2-2; 7 bases map to TRBD2. V lost 1 base, J lost 3 bases, and 6 bases stayed unmatched. Germline CDR1 reads SGHDT; CDR2 reads YYEEEE. The CDR3 sequence is 16 residues long.

The chain joins TRBV27 to TRBJ1-1, with D unclear. V was pared by 5 bases and J by 0 bases, with 10 bases between. From germline, CDR1 is MNHEY and CDR2 SMNVEV (reference sequence). The CDR3 is 14 residues long. This CDR3 reads CASSPGSMNTEAFF. As DNA, the CDR3 is TGTGCCAGCAGTCCCGGGTCCATGAACACTGAAGCTTTCTTT.

The chain employs TRBV18 and TRBJ1-5; D perhaps matches TRBD1 (5 bases). The CDR3 has 15 residues. Germline assignment: CDR1 KGHSH and CDR2 LQKENI. Trimming took 2 bases from V and 3 from J, leaving 11 bases between them. Here the CDR3 DNA reads TGTGCCAGCTCACCAAGCAGGGTCAACAATCAGCCCCAGCATTTT. Protein: CASSPSRVNNQPQHF. The full variable domain, completed using reference TRBV18 and TRBJ1-5, is NAGVMQNPRHLVRRRGQEARLRCSPMKGHSHVYWYRQLPEEGLKFMVYLQKENIIDESGMPKERFSAEFPKEGPSILRIQQVVRGDSAAYFCASSPSRVNNQPQHFGDGTRLSIL.

The V gene is TRBV9, the J gene TRBJ2-3; D remains ambiguous. Germline CDR1 and CDR2: SGDLS and YYNGEE. This CDR3 contains 15 residues. V was trimmed by 0 bases and J by 4 bases, leaving 12 bases between them. The CDR3 region is CASSVDAWPADTQYF. The CDR3 bases are TGTGCCAGCAGCGTAGATGCCTGGCCGGCAGATACGCAGTATTTT.

The chain couples TRBV2 to TRBJ1-5; D is ambiguous. Trimming left V 6 bases short and J 6 bases short, with 9 bases between. This CDR3 comprises 12 residues. In germline, CDR1 is SNHLY, CDR2 FYNNEI. The CDR3 reads CASRRVGQPQHF. CDR3 nucleotides: TGTGCCAGCAGGAGGGTTGGTCAGCCCCAGCATTTT.

This clone was picked up one time. The chain carries TRBV18 and TRBJ2-3; D perhaps matches TRBD1 (5 bases). This CDR3 region has 13 residues. The germline gives CDR1 KGHSH, CDR2 LQKENI. V lost 3 bases and J lost 4, with 8 bases in between. This chain's CDR3 is CASSPSGSDTQYF. The CDR3 DNA follows: TGTGCCAGCTCACCCTCAGGGTCAGATACGCAGTATTTT.

This sequence joins TRBV6-6 and TRBJ2-1; 8 nucleotides align to TRBD1. The CDR3 contains 17 residues. The V and J ends lost 5 bases and 6 bases, in that order; junction bases with no gene match: 15. Germline V gene sequence: CDR1 MNHNY, CDR2 SVGAGI (reference sequence). The CDR3 here is CASSQYRTGSVVNEQFF. The CDR3 DNA sequence: TGTGCCAGCAGTCAATACAGGACAGGGAGTGTCGTCAATGAGCAGTTCTTC.

The chain combines TRBV18 with TRBJ2-7; 12 bases line up with TRBD1. CDR3 length equals 14 residues. CDR1 is KGHSH, CDR2 LQKENI, per germline. The V gene end was trimmed by 3 bases and the J gene end by 4 bases; junction bases not matched to a gene: 1. CDR3 protein: CASSPGQGAYEQYF. CDR3 in DNA: TGTGCCAGCTCACCGGGACAGGGGGCGTACGAGCAGTACTTC.

On this clone: Relative to the germline gene, one junction end is altered; a read error may explain this. CDR3 amino acids: CASSFDSSGYNEQFF. Here the CDR3 DNA reads TGTGCTAGCAGCTTTGACTCAAGCGGCTACAATGAGCAGTTCTTC. V and J are TRBV7-7 and TRBJ2-1; TRBD2 might be the D (5 bases). Germline lookup yields CDR1 SSHAT and CDR2 FNYEAQ (reference sequence). The CDR3 contains 15 residues.

This chain uses TRBV28 with TRBJ2-7; TRBD2 might be the D (7 bases). V was clipped by 7 bases and J by 2 bases, with 15 bases between them. The CDR3 totals 14 residues. CDR1 is MDHEN and CDR2 is SYDVKM in the germline V gene. Here the CDR3 DNA reads TGTGCCAGCAAGCAAGGGGGGGGCACCTACGAGCAGTACTTC. Its translation is CASKQGGGTYEQYF.

The chain carries TRBV5-6 and TRBJ1-2, with D perhaps TRBD1 (5 bases). The V and J ends lost 4 bases and 2 bases respectively, with 9 bases between them. CDR1 and CDR2 from the germline V gene are SGHDT and YYEEEE. The CDR3 is 13 amino acids. CDR3 coding DNA: TGTGCCAGCAGCGTTTGGGGGAACTATGGCTACACCTTC. Its translation: CASSVWGNYGYTF.

The chain has TRBV11-3 and TRBJ2-1; D gene uncertain. CDR1 is SGHNT and CDR2 is YENEEA in the germline V gene. CDR3 length: 16 amino acids. V lost 0 bases and J lost 1, with 10 bases in between. The CDR3 reads CASSLDSKYSYNEQFF. CDR3 bases: TGTGCCAGCAGCTTAGATTCAAAGTATTCCTACAATGAGCAGTTCTTC.

V is TRBV4-2 and J is TRBJ2-2; 8 nucleotides align to TRBD2. The junction had 6 bases not matched to a gene; V was cut back by 3 bases and J by 6 bases. Germline lookup yields CDR1 LGHNA and CDR2 YNFKEQ. This CDR3 contains 15 residues. This CDR3 is CASSQSGSGAGELFF. The CDR3 nucleotides read TGTGCCAGCAGCCAGAGCGGGAGTGGGGCCGGGGAGCTGTTTTTT.

Written as DNA, the CDR3 is TGTGCCAGCAGTAGAGTAGGGCCTGGAAACACCATATATTTT. Translating gives CASSRVGPGNTIYF. The chain links TRBV6-5 to TRBJ1-3, with no clear D. In germline, CDR1 is MNHEY, CDR2 SVGAGI. There are 14 residues in the CDR3. V lost 5 bases, J lost 2 bases, and 10 bases lay in between.

This chain connects TRBV5-1 to TRBJ1-5, with a tentative D call TRBD1 (6 bases). V lost 4 bases and J 4 bases, leaving 9 bases between the germline ends. The CDR3 is 13 amino acids. Germline V lookup: CDR1 SGHRS, CDR2 YFSETQ. CDR3 amino acids: CASSPTGNQPQHF. CDR3 in DNA: TGCGCCAGCAGCCCGACAGGTAATCAGCCCCAGCATTTT.

V gene TRBV11-2 combines with J gene TRBJ2-2; D is undetermined. The CDR3 has 14 residues. The germline V gene encodes CDR1 SGHAT and CDR2 FQNNGV. V lost 5 bases and J 3 bases, leaving 10 bases between the germline ends. The CDR3 protein is CASSPRLDTGELFF. Written as DNA, the CDR3 is TGTGCCAGCAGCCCCAGACTGGACACCGGGGAGCTGTTTTTT.

The chain joins TRBV10-3 to TRBJ1-1; 7 bases map to TRBD1. J lost 3 bases, V lost 4 bases, and 2 bases had no gene match. This CDR3 region has 13 residues. Germline V lookup: CDR1 ENHRY, CDR2 SYGVKD. The CDR3 bases are TGTGCCATCAGTGCCAGGGGGGACACTGAAGCTTTCTTT. This codes for CAISARGDTEAFF.

This chain links TRBV18 with TRBJ2-7; D tentatively fits TRBD1 or TRBD2 (5 bases each). Trimming removed 3 bases from V and 5 bases from J, with 14 bases in between. CDR1 is KGHSH, CDR2 LQKENI, per germline. This CDR3 is 14 amino acids long. The CDR3 loop reads CASSPPGSYDEQYF. Here the CDR3 DNA reads TGTGCCAGCTCACCCCCAGGGAGTTACGACGAGCAGTACTTC.

This clone came up once. The rearrangement joins TRBV7-8 to TRBJ1-2, with a weak D call TRBD1 (6 bases). Trimming took 2 bases from V and 4 from J, leaving 11 bases between them. Germline lookup yields CDR1 SGHVS and CDR2 FQNEAQ. This CDR3 region has 14 residues. DNA for the CDR3: TGTGCCAGCAGCTTATCGGACAGATCCTATGGCTACACCTTC. Its protein is CASSLSDRSYGYTF.

The chain has TRBV5-6 and TRBJ1-1; possible D gene TRBD1, 5 bases. Germline CDR1 and CDR2: SGHDT and YYEEEE. The CDR3 sequence is 13 residues long. Trimming pared 2 bases from V and 8 bases from J, leaving 13 bases between. CDR3 DNA: TGTGCCAGCAGCTTAGGAGGGTCAGGGGAAGCTTTCTTT. Amino acid sequence: CASSLGGSGEAFF. Full variable domain (outside the CDR3, taken from reference TRBV5-6 and TRBJ1-1): DAGVTQSPTHLIKTRGQQVTLRCSPKSGHDTVSWYQQALGQGPQFIFQYYEEEERQRGNFPDRFSGHQFPNYSSELNVNALLLGDSALYLCASSLGGSGEAFFGQGTRLTVV.

This chain connects TRBV7-9 to TRBJ2-1; TRBD2 matches 14 bases. Germline V lookup: CDR1 SEHNR, CDR2 FQNEAQ (reference sequence). The CDR3 is 16 residues long. The V segment lost 4 bases and the J segment 5 bases; nucleotides outside the gene matches: 4. DNA for the CDR3: TGTGCCAGCAGCTCCGGGACTAGCGGGAGAAACAATGAGCAGTTCTTC. Translated: CASSSGTSGRNNEQFF.

In the case of this clone: Distinct nucleotide sequences in the sample also encode this CDR3. The rearrangement links TRBV12-5 to TRBJ2-2; tentative D call: TRBD2 (5 bases). The CDR3 contains 17 residues. Germline-derived CDR1 and CDR2 are LGHNT and FRNRAP. V was cut by 0 bases and J by 0 bases, with 11 bases left in between. CDR3 sequence (DNA): TGTGCTAGTGGTTTGGTATTAGAGCGGACGAACACCGGGGAGCTGTTTTTT. This codes for CASGLVLERTNTGELFF.